The 30 T cell receptor beta chains below come from one sample, sequenced in a study of response to subunit inactivated influenza vaccine. One entry per CDR3 protein results from TCRdb running MiXCR on the RT-PCR reads. The data hold almost 250,000 distinct CDR3 sequences, with 10% to 15% observed a single time. Specimen: non-naive T cells sorted from PBMCs, collected 14 days before vaccination. The receptor source for this set is a man aged 50 to 59 who received an inactivated influenza vaccine.

This clonotype was observed a handful of times. The chain uses TRBV5-1 and TRBJ2-2; the D gene is possibly TRBD2 (6 bases). Trimming shortened V by 1 base and J by 3 bases, and 13 bases separated the two germline ends. The germline gives CDR1 SGHRS, CDR2 YFSETQ. This CDR3 contains 16 residues. CDR3 coding DNA: TGCGCCAGCAGCTTGAGGCCTAGCGAGTACACCGGGGAGCTGTTTTTT. It specifies CASSLRPSEYTGELFF.

The V and J genes are TRBV5-5 and TRBJ1-5, with D hard to call. Germline V gene sequence: CDR1 SGHKS, CDR2 YYEKEE (reference sequence). The V gene lost 3 bases and the J gene lost 9 bases, with 16 bases spanning the gap. This CDR3 is built from 14 residues. The DNA of the CDR3 is TGTGCCAGCAGCTCACGGTACGAATCAGGGCCCCAGCATTTT. Protein sequence: CASSSRYESGPQHF.

The genes are TRBV6-2 or TRBV6-3 and TRBJ2-1, with D maybe TRBD1 (6 bases). The CDR3 runs to 16 residues. V lost 3 bases and J lost 6, with 18 bases in between. Germline loops: CDR1 MNHEY, CDR2 SVGEGT. The CDR3 DNA follows: TGTGCCAGCAGTTATTTGGGGGCAGGAGGCCCCAATGAGCAGTTCTTC. Translating gives CASSYLGAGGPNEQFF.

The chain uses TRBV6-6 and TRBJ1-1; perhaps TRBD1 as D (6 bases). Trimming cost V 7 bases and J 2 bases, with 11 bases left between them. Looked up from germline, CDR1 is MNHNY and CDR2 is SVGAGI (reference sequence). CDR3 length: 13 residues. The CDR3 DNA is TGTGCCAGCACCAGGGGATTTAACACTGAAGCTTTCTTT. Translating gives CASTRGFNTEAFF.

The V and J genes are TRBV11-2 and TRBJ2-4, with 7 bases identical to TRBD1. This CDR3 has 18 residues. The V gene's germline CDR1 is SGHAT and CDR2 FQNNGV. V lost 5 bases, J lost 1 base, and 14 bases stayed unmatched. The CDR3 DNA reads as TGTGCCAGCAGCCAGACGGGACAGTCATACACGGCCAAAAACATTCAGTACTTC. It translates to CASSQTGQSYTAKNIQYF.

CDR3 nucleotides: TGTGCCAGCAGCTTAACGGCCGGGACTAGCGGGAGCTACGAGCAGTACTTC. It yields the protein CASSLTAGTSGSYEQYF. The V and J genes are TRBV7-2 and TRBJ2-7; TRBD2 matches 14 bases. The CDR3 length is 17 residues. V gave up 2 bases and J gave up 3 bases; unmatched junction bases: 6. CDR1 is SGHTA and CDR2 is FQGNSA in the germline V gene.

The rearrangement uses TRBV15 and TRBJ2-6; no definite D call. Trimming took 6 bases from V and 0 from J, leaving 3 bases between them. This CDR3 comprises 13 residues. CDR1 and CDR2 (germline): LNHNV, YYDKDF (reference sequence). The CDR3 DNA is TGTGCCACCAGAGACTCTGGGGCCAACGTCCTGACTTTC. Translating gives CATRDSGANVLTF.

The chain carries TRBV5-1 and TRBJ1-1, with no clear D. The CDR3 is made up of 14 amino acids. Per the germline V gene, CDR1 is SGHRS and CDR2 is YFSETQ. Trimming removed 0 bases from V and 0 bases from J, with 6 bases in between. CDR3 sequence: CASSLARMNTEAFF. The CDR3 DNA is TGCGCCAGCAGCTTGGCTAGGATGAACACTGAAGCTTTCTTT.

This clonotype was observed at least ten times. The chain combines TRBV11-3 with TRBJ2-2; 11 bases line up with TRBD1. Germline-derived CDR1 and CDR2 are SGHNT and YENEEA. The V and J ends lost 3 bases and 5 bases, in that order; junction bases with no gene match: 14. The CDR3 contains 19 residues. The CDR3 region is CASSFLRTGGKSRTGELFF. The CDR3, as DNA: TGTGCCAGCAGCTTTCTAAGGACAGGGGGCAAATCGAGGACCGGGGAGCTGTTTTTT.

The V and J genes are TRBV6-1 and TRBJ2-3; 11 positions match TRBD1. The CDR3 loop spans 15 amino acids. Germline V gene sequence: CDR1 MNHNS, CDR2 SASEGT. V shed 6 bases, J shed 4 bases, and the junction held 6 bases outside the gene matches. CDR3 DNA sequence: TGTGCCAGCAGCTTTCCGGGACAGGGGGCAGATACGCAGTATTTT. Amino acids: CASSFPGQGADTQYF.

This clonotype occurred a few times. The chain couples TRBV11-2 to TRBJ1-1; 11 positions agree with TRBD1. The germline CDR1 and CDR2 sequences are SGHAT and FQNNGV. V lost 8 bases, J lost 1 base, and 0 bases stayed unmatched. The CDR3 extends over 13 amino acids. As DNA, the CDR3 is TGTGCCAGCGGACAGGGGGCGAACACTGAAGCTTTCTTT. Translating gives CASGQGANTEAFF.

This clonotype was counted at least ten times. V and J are TRBV27 and TRBJ1-6; no firm D call. V lost 3 bases to trimming and J lost 7 bases, with 13 bases between them. The CDR3 spans 15 residues. Germline V gene data show CDR1 as MNHEY and CDR2 as SMNVEV (reference sequence). The CDR3 protein is CASSFGVKGNSPLHF. The CDR3 coding sequence is TGTGCCAGCAGTTTTGGGGTGAAAGGGAATTCACCCCTCCACTTT.

This clonotype has more than one count but fewer than ten. The chain carries TRBV27 and TRBJ2-5, with 11 bases matching TRBD2. From germline, CDR1 is MNHEY and CDR2 SMNVEV (reference sequence). The CDR3 extends over 17 amino acids. J lost 1 base, V lost 0 bases, and 4 bases had no gene match. CDR3 protein: CASSLSGGLAVQETQYF. The CDR3 nucleotides read TGTGCCAGCAGTTTATCGGGGGGACTAGCGGTCCAAGAGACCCAGTACTTC.

A few counts support this clonotype. The chain has TRBV5-6 and TRBJ2-7; D remains unclear. V was trimmed by 0 bases and J by 5 bases, leaving 15 bases between them. The CDR3 totals 15 residues. Germline-derived CDR1 and CDR2 are SGHDT and YYEEEE. This CDR3 reads CASSLVGRLKNEQYF. Written as DNA, the CDR3 is TGTGCCAGCAGCTTGGTCGGCAGGTTGAAGAACGAGCAGTACTTC.

The sample holds a few counts of this clonotype. CDR3 in DNA: TGTGCCAGCAGCCCCGGGACTAGCGGGTTGATTCAAGAGACCCAGTACTTC. Translated: CASSPGTSGLIQETQYF. The gene calls are TRBV7-2 and TRBJ2-5; 12 bases line up with TRBD2. The CDR3 spans 17 residues. V shed 5 bases, J shed 2 bases, and the junction held 9 bases outside the gene matches. CDR1 SGHTA and CDR2 FQGNSA come from the germline V gene. Full variable domain (remainder filled in from reference TRBV7-2 and TRBJ2-5): GAGVSQSPSNKVTEKGKDVELRCDPISGHTALYWYRQSLGQGLEFLIYFQGNSAPDKSGLPSDRFSAERTGGSVSTLTIQRTQQEDSAVYLCASSPGTSGLIQETQYFGPGTRLLVL.

This chain's CDR3 is CASSSRVPMETQYF. The CDR3 DNA is TGTGCCAGCAGCTCCCGGGTACCGATGGAGACCCAGTACTTC. The chain carries TRBV7-2 and TRBJ2-5; the D is unclear. The CDR3 length is 14 residues. Per germline, CDR1 SGHTA and CDR2 FQGNSA. V was cut by 4 bases and J by 5 bases, with 14 bases left in between.

The V call is TRBV27, the J call TRBJ2-1, with TRBD2 identical over 11 bases. V shed 4 bases, J shed 6 bases, and the junction held 5 bases outside the gene matches. Germline V gene data show CDR1 as MNHEY and CDR2 as SMNVEV (reference sequence). The CDR3 consists of 15 residues. The CDR3 sequence: CASSSLAGAANEQFF. The CDR3 bases are TGTGCCAGCAGTTCACTAGCGGGAGCAGCCAATGAGCAGTTCTTC.

By share, this clonotype ranks as medium-sized. V is TRBV5-1 and J is TRBJ1-1; 10 bases align to TRBD1. The germline V gene encodes CDR1 SGHRS and CDR2 YFSETQ. The CDR3 loop spans 16 amino acids. J gave up 2 bases and V 1 base, and 5 bases lay outside the gene matches. The DNA of the CDR3 is TGCGCCAGCAGCTTGACCGGGACAGGGGATAACACTGAAGCTTTCTTT. As protein: CASSLTGTGDNTEAFF.

This clonotype was recorded a few times. The chain combines TRBV5-1 with TRBJ2-3; no clear D. CDR1 and CDR2 from the germline V gene are SGHRS and YFSETQ. CDR3 length: 15 amino acids. With 0 bases removed from V and 0 bases from J, the gap between germline ends came to 8 bases. The CDR3 region is CASSLGELSTDTQYF. Here the CDR3 DNA reads TGCGCCAGCAGCTTGGGGGAACTTAGCACAGATACGCAGTATTTT.

The rearrangement uses TRBV12-3 or TRBV12-4 and TRBJ2-5, with 9 bases fitting TRBD1. The junction had 15 bases not matched to a gene; V was cut back by 10 bases and J by 6 bases. The CDR3 runs to 15 residues. CDR3 sequence: CAIASGTGSRQTQYF. For the CDR3, the DNA is TGTGCCATCGCATCCGGGACAGGGAGTCGTCAGACCCAGTACTTC.

V usage is TRBV2 and J usage is TRBJ1-1, with 7 bases lining up with TRBD1. This CDR3 is built from 14 residues. Germline assignment: CDR1 SNHLY and CDR2 FYNNEI. J lost 8 bases, V lost 6 bases, and 12 bases had no gene match. The CDR3 protein is CASSEGQTLREAFF. CDR3 bases: TGTGCCAGCAGCGAGGGACAGACCTTGAGAGAAGCTTTCTTT.

This rearrangement joins TRBV10-2 to TRBJ2-2; unclear D gene. The CDR3 covers 15 residues. Germline CDR1 WSHSY, CDR2 SAAADI. Trimming left V 5 bases short and J 1 base short, with 11 bases between. The CDR3 DNA reads as TGCGCCAGCAGTAGAACCGCTCAGAACACCGGGGAGCTGTTTTTT. Protein product: CASSRTAQNTGELFF.

The chain has TRBV6-1 and TRBJ2-7; D is undetermined. The ends were cut back, 2 bases at V and 0 bases at J, with 8 bases in the middle. Germline CDR1 reads MNHNS; CDR2 reads SASEGT. CDR3 size: 14 residues. Here the CDR3 reads CASSENPGSYEQYF. As DNA, the CDR3 is TGTGCCAGCAGTGAAAACCCAGGCTCCTACGAGCAGTACTTC.

This chain joins TRBV2 and TRBJ2-1; 7 bases line up with TRBD2. The germline V gene encodes CDR1 SNHLY and CDR2 FYNNEI. With 0 bases clipped from V and 8 bases from J, the junction kept 10 bases outside the gene matches. The CDR3 extends over 16 amino acids. CDR3 in DNA: TGTGCCAGCAGTGAAGCAGCGGGAAGGAGCGGAGATGAGCAGTTCTTC. Translation: CASSEAAGRSGDEQFF.

The chain links TRBV18 to TRBJ1-2; TRBD1 agrees at 10 bases. After removal of 4 bases from V and 3 bases from J, the junction contained 11 bases not matched to a gene. The CDR3 is 17 residues long. Germline assignment: CDR1 KGHSH and CDR2 LQKENI. CDR3 loop: CASSLNRQGATDYGYTF. CDR3 DNA: TGTGCCAGCTCACTCAACCGACAGGGGGCAACGGACTATGGCTACACCTTC.

The table lists this clonotype with many counts. This chain links TRBV5-1 with TRBJ1-2; D gene unclear. This CDR3 contains 13 residues. From germline, CDR1 is SGHRS and CDR2 YFSETQ. Trimming pared 4 bases from V and 6 bases from J, leaving 13 bases between. CDR3 sequence: CASSQGDSDGYTF. The DNA for the CDR3 is TGCGCCAGCAGCCAAGGAGACTCGGATGGCTACACCTTC.

This clonotype was detected a few times. The genes are TRBV7-2 and TRBJ1-1; 8 nucleotides agree with TRBD1. Germline V gene sequence: CDR1 SGHTA, CDR2 FQGNSA. With 1 base clipped from V and 6 bases from J, the junction kept 4 bases outside the gene matches. The CDR3 extends over 14 amino acids. CDR3 amino acids: CASSLDRGSAEAFF. The CDR3 nucleotides are TGTGCCAGCAGCTTAGACAGGGGGAGCGCTGAAGCTTTCTTT.

The table lists this clonotype with many counts. The rearrangement uses TRBV3-1 and TRBJ2-2, with D maybe TRBD2 (6 bases). Germline V gene sequence: CDR1 LGHDT, CDR2 YNNKEL (reference sequence). V was shortened by 2 bases and J by 7 bases, with 11 bases between the two germline ends. The CDR3 covers 14 residues. CDR3 nucleotides: TGTGCCAGCAGCCAACGCGGGAACGGCGGGGAGCTGTTTTTT. As protein: CASSQRGNGGELFF.

Only a few counts were recorded for this clonotype. The chain combines TRBV7-6 with TRBJ1-1; D gene uncertain. Germline CDR1 and CDR2: SGHVS and FNYEAQ. The CDR3 has 12 amino acids. Trimming left V 1 base short and J 9 bases short, with 9 bases between. The CDR3 sequence is CASSLVRDQAFF. Written as DNA, the CDR3 is TGTGCCAGCAGCTTAGTCCGAGATCAAGCTTTCTTT. The whole variable domain, filled in from reference TRBV7-6 and TRBJ1-1, reads GAGVSQSPRYKVTKRGQDVALRCDPISGHVSLYWYRQALGQGPEFLTYFNYEAQQDKSGLPNDRFSAERPEGSISTLTIQRTEQRDSAMYRCASSLVRDQAFFGQGTRLTVV.

This clonotype was seen only a few times. This chain uses TRBV20-1 with TRBJ2-4; TRBD1 matches 9 bases. The CDR3 runs 13 residues. V was pared by 3 bases and J by 8 bases, with 5 bases of the junction left unmatched. The V gene's germline CDR1 is DFQATT and CDR2 SNEGSKA (reference sequence). Here the CDR3 DNA reads TGCAGTGCTAGCACAGGGGGCATGGACATTCAGTACTTC. As protein: CSASTGGMDIQYF.